A selection of T cell receptor beta chains follows, all from one sample in a study of cytomegalovirus exposure and HLA in healthy donors. Only in-frame clones appear in the TCRdb table, and some are missing; sequencing was by immunoSEQ multiplex PCR. This table has around 20,000 clones, roughly 70% appearing once. Sequencing input: PBMCs. The receptors were sampled from a man aged 18 to 30 in good health and CMV-seronegative. Each CDR3 is given with its conserved first and last residue. The order of the fields is V gene, clone size, D gene, J gene, CDR3 protein, CDR3 DNA. The D gene is left open where the match is weak. Size is stated for part of the rows, as once, few or many counts, or as a class when the clone is expanded.

>TRBV6-6|-|TRBD1|TRBJ2-7
CASNTGGAGHYEQYF
TGTGCCAGCAACACAGGGGGCGCGGGTCATTACGAGCAGTACTTC
>TRBV4-1|-|-|TRBJ2-3
CASSQDYTDTQYF
TGCGCCAGCAGCCAAGATTACACAGATACGCAGTATTTT
>TRBV29-1|few|-|TRBJ2-1
CSALAREQFF
TGCAGCGCCCTAGCGCGTGAGCAGTTCTTC
>TRBV15|few|-|TRBJ1-6
CATSLDINSPLHF
TGTGCCACCAGCCTCGACATTAATTCACCCCTCCACTTT
>TRBV18|-|-|TRBJ1-1
CASSPQGLNTEAFF
TGTGCCAGCTCACCACAGGGGTTGAACACTGAAGCTTTCTTT
>TRBV30|-|TRBD2|TRBJ2-7
CAWRRSGGYGSYEQYF
TGTGCCTGGAGACGGTCGGGAGGATACGGTTCCTACGAGCAGTACTTC
>TRBV6-5|-|-|TRBJ1-1
CASKPEAGGTEAFF
TGTGCCAGCAAGCCCGAGGCCGGGGGCACTGAAGCTTTCTTT
>TRBV6-6|-|TRBD1|TRBJ2-2
CASSPDRGTGELFF
TGTGCCAGCAGCCCCGACAGGGGCACCGGGGAGCTGTTTTTT
>TRBV29-1|-|-|TRBJ2-1
CSLWGHKGVGNEQFF
TGCAGCCTATGGGGCCACAAGGGGGTAGGTAATGAGCAGTTCTTC
>TRBV7-2|-|TRBD1|TRBJ1-5
CASSGTVNQPQHF
TGTGCCAGCAGCGGGACAGTAAATCAGCCCCAGCATTTT
>TRBV30|once|-|TRBJ1-2
CAWSNPSTGDYGYTF
TGTGCCTGGAGCAACCCTTCCACGGGGGACTATGGCTACACCTTC
>TRBV29-1|once|TRBD1|TRBJ1-5
CSVKFGTGHNQPQHF
TGCAGCGTTAAATTCGGGACAGGGCACAATCAGCCCCAGCATTTT
>TRBV7-8|-|TRBD1|TRBJ2-7
CASSPRDRGSYEQYF
TGTGCCAGCAGCCCTCGGGACAGGGGTTCCTACGAGCAGTACTTC
>TRBV4-3|few|TRBD2|TRBJ2-5
CASSQDSAGGLETQYF
TGCGCCAGCAGCCAAGATTCCGCGGGGGGGCTGGAGACCCAGTACTTC
>TRBV5-4|-|TRBD1|TRBJ2-7
CASSLEQGTNEQYF
TGTGCCAGCAGCTTGGAACAGGGGACGAACGAGCAGTACTTC
>TRBV30|-|TRBD1|TRBJ2-1
CAWSVQGVNEQFF
TGTGCCTGGAGTGTACAGGGGGTGAATGAGCAGTTCTTC
>TRBV2|-|TRBD1|TRBJ1-1
CASSESWDSYTEAFF
TGTGCCAGCAGTGAATCATGGGACAGTTACACTGAAGCTTTCTTT
>TRBV30|-|TRBD1|TRBJ1-2
CAWSTDRGGGYTF
TGTGCCTGGAGTACGGACAGGGGAGGTGGCTACACCTTC
>TRBV13|-|-|TRBJ1-1
CASSLIRGEAFF
TGTGCCAGCAGCTTAATTCGGGGAGAAGCTTTCTTT
>TRBV30|-|TRBD2|TRBJ2-5
CAWSGYSGTSAGETQYF
TGTGCCTGGAGTGGGTATTCCGGGACTAGCGCCGGGGAGACCCAGTACTTC
>TRBV6-5|-|TRBD1|TRBJ1-2
CASRRGQDPYGYTF
TGTGCCAGCAGACGGGGACAGGACCCCTATGGCTACACCTTC
>TRBV5-4|-|-|TRBJ1-2
CASSLGGPNYGYTF
TGTGCCAGCAGCTTGGGGGGGCCTAACTATGGCTACACCTTC
>TRBV5-6|-|-|TRBJ2-6
CASSPDRRSSGANVLTF
TGTGCCAGCAGCCCGGACAGAAGAAGCTCTGGGGCCAACGTCCTGACTTTC
>TRBV7-2|-|-|TRBJ1-5
CASSIQSNQPQHF
TGTGCCAGTTCTATTCAAAGCAATCAGCCCCAGCATTTT
>TRBV5-1|once|TRBD2|TRBJ2-7
CASSFGRDLPYEQYF
TGCGCCAGCAGCTTCGGGAGGGACCTTCCCTACGAGCAGTACTTC
>TRBV29-1|once|-|TRBJ2-1
CSVVAEGSYNEQFF
TGCAGCGTGGTAGCGGAGGGGTCCTACAATGAGCAGTTCTTC
>TRBV2|-|TRBD2|TRBJ2-7
CASSEAASGLYEQYF
TGTGCCAGCAGTGAGGCGGCTAGCGGCCTCTACGAGCAGTACTTC
>TRBV30|-|-|TRBJ1-1
CAWSRGDTEAFF
TGTGCCTGGAGTCGGGGGGACACTGAAGCTTTCTTT
>TRBV30|-|TRBD2|TRBJ2-5
CAWRSGVAETQYF
TGTGCCTGGAGGAGCGGGGTAGCGGAGACCCAGTACTTC
>TRBV7-2|-|-|TRBJ1-6
CASSLGRRTNSPLHF
TGTGCCAGCAGCTTAGGACGGAGAACCAATTCACCCCTCCACTTT
>TRBV25-1|-|-|TRBJ1-1
CASGGRDTEAFF
TGTGCCAGCGGCGGCAGGGACACTGAAGCTTTCTTT
>TRBV6-5|-|TRBD1|TRBJ1-2
CASRTGGKGYTF
TGTGCCAGCAGAACAGGGGGCAAGGGCTACACCTTC
>TRBV6-6|-|TRBD2|TRBJ2-1
CASYPGLAGNGEQFF
TGTGCCAGTTACCCCGGACTAGCCGGTAATGGTGAGCAGTTCTTC
>TRBV6-6|-|-|TRBJ1-1
CASSQRGGTEAFF
TGTGCCAGCAGTCAGCGGGGGGGCACTGAAGCTTTCTTT
>TRBV15|-|-|TRBJ1-2
CATSRAPNEYGYTF
TGTGCCACCAGCAGAGCGCCAAACGAGTATGGCTACACCTTC
>TRBV5-1|-|-|TRBJ1-1
CASSLKPNTEAFF
TGCGCCAGCAGCTTGAAGCCCAACACTGAAGCTTTCTTT
>TRBV5-4|-|-|TRBJ2-7
CASSDALEAEQYF
TGTGCCAGCAGCGATGCACTAGAGGCCGAGCAGTACTTC
>TRBV30|-|-|TRBJ2-1
CALRAGWEFF
TGTGCCTTGAGGGCCGGGTGGGAGTTCTTC
>TRBV6-5|-|TRBD1|TRBJ1-2
CASSRGIAGTAGYTF
TGTGCCAGCAGTAGAGGGATTGCTGGGACAGCTGGCTACACCTTC
>TRBV6-5|once|TRBD2|TRBJ2-7
CASSYGTNEQYF
TGTGCCAGCAGTTACGGGACTAACGAGCAGTACTTC
>TRBV27|-|-|TRBJ2-1
CASNPARVRGNEQFF
TGTGCCAGCAATCCAGCGAGGGTCCGAGGGAATGAGCAGTTCTTC
>TRBV30|-|-|TRBJ2-7
CAWRMSTYEQYF
TGTGCCTGGAGAATGTCTACCTACGAGCAGTACTTC